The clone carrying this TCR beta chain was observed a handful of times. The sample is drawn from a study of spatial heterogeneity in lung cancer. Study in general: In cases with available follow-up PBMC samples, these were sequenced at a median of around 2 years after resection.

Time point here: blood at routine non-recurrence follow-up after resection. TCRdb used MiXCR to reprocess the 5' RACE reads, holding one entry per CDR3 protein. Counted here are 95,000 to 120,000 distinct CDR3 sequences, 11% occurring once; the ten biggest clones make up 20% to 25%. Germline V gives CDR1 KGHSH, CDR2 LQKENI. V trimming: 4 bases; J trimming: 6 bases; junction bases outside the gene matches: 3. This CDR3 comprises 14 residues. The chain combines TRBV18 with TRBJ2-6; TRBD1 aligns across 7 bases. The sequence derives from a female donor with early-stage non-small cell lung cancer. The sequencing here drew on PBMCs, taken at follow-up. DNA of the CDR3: TGTGCCAGCTCACGAGGGACAGCGGCCAACGTCCTGACTTTC. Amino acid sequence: CASSRGTAANVLTF.